This T cell receptor beta chain emerged from a study of cytomegalovirus exposure and HLA in healthy donors. Vbeta (60) and Jbeta (13) primers were used in the PCR. Clones were read by immunoSEQ multiplex PCR, and TCRdb kept only the in-frame ones, dropping some. The sample has 89,000 or so clones; roughly 80% are singletons. The germline V gene has CDR1 LNHDA and CDR2 SQIVND (reference sequence). The CDR3 loop spans 13 amino acids. The V gene lost 1 base and the J gene lost 7 bases, with 7 bases spanning the gap. The receptor's source is a boy aged 5-17 years in good health and CMV-seronegative. Specimen: PBMCs. The chain carries TRBV19 and TRBJ2-2; no clear D gene. The CDR3 nucleotides read TGTGCCAGTAGTATAGTTGCCGGCGGGGAGCTGTTTTTT. It translates to CASSIVAGGELFF.